This entry lists 10 T cell receptor beta chains sequenced from one sample in a study of shared clonotypes between healthy human individuals. Method: immunoSEQ multiplex PCR; TCRdb's copy keeps in-frame clones and lacks some. The data contain around 990,000 clones, around 77% of them singletons. Sequencing input: memory CD4+ T cells from PBMCs. Specified subset: CD45RA-negative fraction. Receptor source: a man in his late teens or twenties in good health. Some clones in this sample may be carry-over from other donors' samples.

The genes are TRBV7-2 and TRBJ2-7, with 9 bases lining up with TRBD1. The CDR3 is 15 residues long. The V and J ends lost 1 base and 4 bases, in that order; junction bases with no gene match: 5. Germline CDR1 and CDR2: SGHTA and FQGNSA. CDR3 residues: CASSLGGQGLYEQYF. In nucleotides, the CDR3 is TGTGCCAGCAGCTTAGGAGGACAGGGGTTGTACGAGCAGTACTTC. The full variable domain, its missing parts supplied by reference TRBV7-2 and TRBJ2-7, is GAGVSQSPSNKVTEKGKDVELRCDPISGHTALYWYRQSLGQGLEFLIYFQGNSAPDKSGLPSDRFSAERTGGSVSTLTIQRTQQEDSAVYLCASSLGGQGLYEQYFGPGTRLTVT.

The V gene is TRBV29-1, the J gene TRBJ2-2; D uncertain. V gave up 5 bases and J gave up 1 base, with 11 bases separating them. The CDR3 runs 14 residues. Germline CDR1 and CDR2: SQVTM and ANQGSEA. The CDR3 sequence: CSVCEHLNTGELFF. Written as DNA, the CDR3 is TGCAGCGTTTGCGAACACCTGAACACCGGGGAGCTGTTTTTT.

This clone was seen ten or more times. V usage is TRBV28 and J usage is TRBJ2-6; D ambiguous. This CDR3 contains 14 residues. Germline CDR1 MDHEN, CDR2 SYDVKM. The V end lost 8 bases, the J end lost 0 bases, and 8 bases lay between the germline ends. CDR3 DNA: TGTGCCAGCGGAGTTTACTCTGGGGCCAACGTCCTGACTTTC. It yields the protein CASGVYSGANVLTF.

The chain employs TRBV28 and TRBJ2-7; D ambiguous. The CDR3 sequence is 14 residues long. The ends were cut back, 6 bases at V and 2 bases at J, with 14 bases in the middle. Germline loops: CDR1 MDHEN, CDR2 SYDVKM. CDR3 residues: CASSQAGVAYEQYF. CDR3 nucleotides: TGTGCCAGCAGCCAGGCCGGCGTCGCCTACGAGCAGTACTTC.

In its sample, this clone was seen a few times. This CDR3 is also generated by other DNA sequences in the sample. The chain combines TRBV2 with TRBJ1-5, with 12 bases identical to TRBD1. V was clipped by 6 bases and J by 5 bases; unmatched bases: 2. Germline V gene lookup returns CDR1 SNHLY and CDR2 FYNNEI. The CDR3 runs 14 residues. In DNA, the CDR3 is TGTGCCAGCAGCGGGACAGGGGGCTATCAGCCCCAGCATTTT. This codes for CASSGTGGYQPQHF.

The chain combines TRBV7-2 with TRBJ2-3; 14 positions match TRBD2. This CDR3 region has 17 residues. J lost 8 bases, V lost 5 bases, and 12 bases had no gene match. The germline V gene has CDR1 SGHTA and CDR2 FQGNSA. CDR3 nucleotides: TGTGCCAGCAGCCGCACCGGGACTAGCGGGGGCCCCCGTACGCAGTATTTT. This sequence encodes CASSRTGTSGGPRTQYF.

The rearrangement links TRBV4-1 to TRBJ2-7; 9 positions match TRBD2. The V segment lost 0 bases and the J segment 3 bases; nucleotides outside the gene matches: 6. Germline-derived CDR1 and CDR2 are MGHRA and YSYEKL. The CDR3 covers 16 residues. The CDR3 DNA follows: TGCGCCAGCAGCCAAGAGATGGCGGGAGGGCACTACGAGCAGTACTTC. It translates to CASSQEMAGGHYEQYF.

The chain is built from TRBV6-1 and TRBJ1-2; D possibly corresponds to TRBD1 (5 bases). Between the trimmed V and J ends, which lost 4 bases and 1 base, there was a span of 16 bases. From germline, CDR1 is MNHNS and CDR2 SASEGT. The CDR3 contains 16 residues. CDR3 loop: CASSGNSGRFNYGYTF. The CDR3 bases are TGTGCCAGCAGTGGTAATTCGGGACGTTTTAACTATGGCTACACCTTC.

This chain joins TRBV10-1 and TRBJ2-5, with no clear D. The CDR3 runs to 14 residues. Per the germline V gene, CDR1 is WNHNN and CDR2 is SYGVQD (reference sequence). The V end was cut by 0 bases, the J end by 1 base, with 6 bases between. In DNA, the CDR3 is TGCGCCAGCAGTGAGTCAAGGAGCCAAGAGACCCAGTACTTC. Translated, it gives CASSESRSQETQYF.

As DNA, the CDR3 is TGTGCCAGCAGTTCTTCCAGCGGGAGCCAAGAGCAGTTCTTC. Its translation is CASSSSSGSQEQFF. The chain carries TRBV6-5 and TRBJ2-1; 8 positions agree with TRBD2. The germline gives CDR1 MNHEY, CDR2 SVGAGI. This CDR3 spans 14 amino acids. The trim removed 4 bases at V and 10 bases at J, leaving 9 bases unmatched.